The 8 T cell receptor beta chains in this list originate from one sample, sequenced in a study of siplizumab effects on memory and regulatory T cells. Generated by immunoSEQ multiplex PCR, the TCRdb table keeps only in-frame clones and is missing some. The sample lists 80,000 to 130,000 clones; approximately 90% were seen once. Sequencing was done on a sample of Tregs sorted from blood. The receptor source for this set is a human donor in good health.

The V and J genes are TRBV18 and TRBJ2-2; D call uncertain. Per germline, CDR1 KGHSH and CDR2 LQKENI. The CDR3 is 11 amino acids. V lost 8 bases, J lost 6 bases, and 7 bases lay in between. CDR3 region: CASRAAGELFF. Here the CDR3 DNA reads TGTGCCAGCCGAGCCGCCGGGGAGCTGTTTTTT.

This rearrangement joins TRBV5-1 to TRBJ1-1; 7 nucleotides agree with TRBD1. The CDR3 spans 11 residues. J was trimmed by 6 bases and V by 4 bases; bases with no gene match: 0. Germline assignment: CDR1 SGHRS and CDR2 YFSETQ. The CDR3 is CASSGTAEAFF. The CDR3, as DNA: TGCGCCAGCAGCGGGACAGCTGAAGCTTTCTTT.

The chain carries TRBV6-6 and TRBJ2-7; the match to TRBD2 covers 8 bases. Germline values: CDR1 MNHNY, CDR2 SVGAGI (reference sequence). The CDR3 spans 14 residues. The V and J ends lost 8 bases and 3 bases, in that order; junction bases with no gene match: 9. The CDR3 is CASVRREGGYEQYF. CDR3 in DNA: TGTGCCAGCGTGCGACGGGAGGGAGGCTACGAGCAGTACTTC.

The V gene is TRBV28, the J gene TRBJ1-5, with D possibly matching TRBD1 (5 bases). The CDR3 is 13 amino acids. The germline V gene encodes CDR1 MDHEN and CDR2 SYDVKM. The V and J ends lost 4 bases and 5 bases respectively, with 9 bases between them. CDR3 bases: TGTGCCAGCAGTTCTGAGGGGTATCAGCCCCAGCATTTT. Translation gives CASSSEGYQPQHF.

This clone was recorded a few times. The chain combines TRBV10-3 with TRBJ2-7; D not certain. Germline V gene data show CDR1 as ENHRY and CDR2 as SYGVKD. The V and J ends lost 3 bases and 3 bases respectively, with 6 bases between them. This CDR3 has 12 amino acids. Here the CDR3 reads CAISDFSYEQYF. CDR3 nucleotides: TGTGCCATCAGTGATTTCAGCTACGAGCAGTACTTC.

With respect to this clone: This sample also contains other DNA sequences that code for the same CDR3. The V and J genes are TRBV18 and TRBJ1-3; 8 bases are shared with TRBD1. The germline CDR1 and CDR2 sequences are KGHSH and LQKENI. This CDR3 has 15 residues. The J segment lost 1 base and the V segment lost 3 bases, leaving 2 bases of the junction unmatched. CDR3 loop: CASSPQGASGNTIYF. Here the CDR3 DNA reads TGTGCCAGCTCACCCCAGGGGGCGTCTGGAAACACCATATATTTT.

This chain joins TRBV15 and TRBJ1-1; no clear D gene. V lost 5 bases to trimming and J lost 0 bases, with 10 bases between them. Germline lookup yields CDR1 LNHNV and CDR2 YYDKDF (reference sequence). This CDR3 comprises 14 residues. CDR3 nucleotide sequence: TGTGCCACCAGCGGGCCCACGGTGAACACTGAAGCTTTCTTT. Translation gives CATSGPTVNTEAFF.

This CDR3 reads CASSSPRLGVDGELFF. The CDR3 nucleotides read TGTGCCAGCAGCTCGCCCCGACTAGGGGTGGACGGGGAGCTGTTTTTT. The chain employs TRBV7-9 and TRBJ2-2, with D possibly matching TRBD2 (6 bases). Per the germline V gene, CDR1 is SEHNR and CDR2 is FQNEAQ (reference sequence). The CDR3 loop spans 16 amino acids. The V gene lost 4 bases and the J gene lost 7 bases, with 19 bases spanning the gap.